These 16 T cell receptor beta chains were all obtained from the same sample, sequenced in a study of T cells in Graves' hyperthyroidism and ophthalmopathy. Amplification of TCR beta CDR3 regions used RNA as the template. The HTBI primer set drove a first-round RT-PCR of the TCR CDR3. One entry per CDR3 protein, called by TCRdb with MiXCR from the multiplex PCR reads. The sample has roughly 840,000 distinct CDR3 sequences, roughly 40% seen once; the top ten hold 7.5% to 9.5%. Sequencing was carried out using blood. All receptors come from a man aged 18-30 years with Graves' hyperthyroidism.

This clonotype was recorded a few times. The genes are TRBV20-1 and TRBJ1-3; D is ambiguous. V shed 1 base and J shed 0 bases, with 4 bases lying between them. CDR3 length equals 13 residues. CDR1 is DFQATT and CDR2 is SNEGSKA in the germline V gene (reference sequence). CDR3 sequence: CSARGLSGNTIYF. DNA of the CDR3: TGCAGTGCTAGAGGTCTCTCTGGAAACACCATATATTTT.

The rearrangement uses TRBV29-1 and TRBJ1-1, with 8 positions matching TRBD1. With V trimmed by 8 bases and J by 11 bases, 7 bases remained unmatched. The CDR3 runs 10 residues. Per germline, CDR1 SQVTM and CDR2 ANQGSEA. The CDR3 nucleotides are TGCAGCTTAGGACAGGGTGAGGCTTTCTTT. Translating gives CSLGQGEAFF.

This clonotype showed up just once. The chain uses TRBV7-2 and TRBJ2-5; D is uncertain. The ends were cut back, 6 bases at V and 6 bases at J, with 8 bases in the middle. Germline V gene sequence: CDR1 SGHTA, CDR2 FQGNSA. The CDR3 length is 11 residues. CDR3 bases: TGTGCCAGCAGTTCCAGTCAGACCCAGTACTTC. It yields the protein CASSSSQTQYF.

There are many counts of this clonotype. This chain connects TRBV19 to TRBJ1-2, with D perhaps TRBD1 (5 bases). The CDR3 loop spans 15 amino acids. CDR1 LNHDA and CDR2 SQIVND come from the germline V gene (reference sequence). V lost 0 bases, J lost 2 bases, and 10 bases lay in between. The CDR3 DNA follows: TGTGCCAGTAGTATAGACGGGGACGGAAACTATGGCTACACCTTC. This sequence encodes CASSIDGDGNYGYTF.

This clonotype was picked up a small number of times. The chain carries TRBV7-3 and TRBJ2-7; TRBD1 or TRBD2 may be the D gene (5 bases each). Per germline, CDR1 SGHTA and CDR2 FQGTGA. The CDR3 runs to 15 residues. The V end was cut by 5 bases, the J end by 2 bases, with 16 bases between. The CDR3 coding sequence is TGTGCCAGCAGCCAGTTCGGGACGGGCACCTACGAGCAGTACTTC. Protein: CASSQFGTGTYEQYF.

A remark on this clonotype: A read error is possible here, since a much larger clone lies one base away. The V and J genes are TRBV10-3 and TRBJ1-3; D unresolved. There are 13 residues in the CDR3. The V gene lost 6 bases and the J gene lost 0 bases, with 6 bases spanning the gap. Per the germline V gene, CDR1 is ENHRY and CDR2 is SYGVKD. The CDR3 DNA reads TGTGCCATCAGGTTGAGCTCTGGAAACACCATATATTTT. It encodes CAIRLSSGNTIYF.

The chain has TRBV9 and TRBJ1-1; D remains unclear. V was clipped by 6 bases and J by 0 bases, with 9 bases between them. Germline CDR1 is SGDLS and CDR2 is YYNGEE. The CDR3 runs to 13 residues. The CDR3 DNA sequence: TGTGCCAGCACCGCGGCGGTGAACACTGAAGCTTTCTTT. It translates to CASTAAVNTEAFF.

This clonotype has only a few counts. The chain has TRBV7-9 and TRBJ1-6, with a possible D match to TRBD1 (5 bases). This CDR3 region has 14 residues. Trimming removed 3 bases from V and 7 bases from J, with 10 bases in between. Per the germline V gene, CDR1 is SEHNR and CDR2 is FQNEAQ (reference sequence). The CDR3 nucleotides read TGTGCCAGCAGCTTTGGGACGTTCAATTCACCCCTCCACTTT. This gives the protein CASSFGTFNSPLHF.

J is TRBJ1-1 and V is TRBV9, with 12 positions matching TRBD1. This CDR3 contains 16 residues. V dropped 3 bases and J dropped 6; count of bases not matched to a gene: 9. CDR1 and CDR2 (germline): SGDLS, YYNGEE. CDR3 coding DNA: TGTGCCAGCAGCGACCGGGACAGGGGGCGGAAGGCTGAAGCTTTCTTT. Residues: CASSDRDRGRKAEAFF.

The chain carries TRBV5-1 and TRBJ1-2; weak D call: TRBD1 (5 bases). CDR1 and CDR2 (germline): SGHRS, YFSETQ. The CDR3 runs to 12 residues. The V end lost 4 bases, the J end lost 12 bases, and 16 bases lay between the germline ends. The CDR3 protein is CASSQLPGMNTF. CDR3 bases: TGCGCCAGCAGCCAACTTCCAGGGATGAACACCTTC. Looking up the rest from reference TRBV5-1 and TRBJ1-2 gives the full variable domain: KAGVTQTPRYLIKTRGQQVTLSCSPISGHRSVSWYQQTPGQGLQFLFEYFSETQRNKGNFPGRFSGRQFSNSRSEMNVSTLELGDSALYLCASSQLPGMNTFGSGTRLTVV.

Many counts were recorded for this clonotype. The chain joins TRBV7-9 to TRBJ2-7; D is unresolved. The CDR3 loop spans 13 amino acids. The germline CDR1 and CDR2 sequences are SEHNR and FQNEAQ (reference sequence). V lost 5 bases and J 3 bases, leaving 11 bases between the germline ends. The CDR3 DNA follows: TGTGCCAGCAGCCCAGCAGGAAACTACGAGCAGTACTTC. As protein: CASSPAGNYEQYF.

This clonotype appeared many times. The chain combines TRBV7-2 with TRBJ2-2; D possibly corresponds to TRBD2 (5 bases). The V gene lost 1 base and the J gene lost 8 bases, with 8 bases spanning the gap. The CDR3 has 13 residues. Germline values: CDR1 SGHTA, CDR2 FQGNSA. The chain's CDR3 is CASSLVGGGELFF. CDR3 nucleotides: TGTGCCAGCAGCTTAGTAGGAGGAGGGGAGCTGTTTTTT. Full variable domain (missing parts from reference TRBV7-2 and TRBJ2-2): GAGVSQSPSNKVTEKGKDVELRCDPISGHTALYWYRQSLGQGLEFLIYFQGNSAPDKSGLPSDRFSAERTGGSVSTLTIQRTQQEDSAVYLCASSLVGGGELFFGEGSRLTVL.

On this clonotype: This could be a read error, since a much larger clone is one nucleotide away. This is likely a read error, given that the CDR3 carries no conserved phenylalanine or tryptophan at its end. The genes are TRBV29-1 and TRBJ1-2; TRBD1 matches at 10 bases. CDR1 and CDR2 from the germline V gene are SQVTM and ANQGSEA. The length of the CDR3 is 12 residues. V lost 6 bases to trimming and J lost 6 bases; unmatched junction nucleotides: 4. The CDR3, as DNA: TGCAGCGTCCGGGACAGGGGTAATGGCTACACCCTC. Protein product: CSVRDRGNGYTL.

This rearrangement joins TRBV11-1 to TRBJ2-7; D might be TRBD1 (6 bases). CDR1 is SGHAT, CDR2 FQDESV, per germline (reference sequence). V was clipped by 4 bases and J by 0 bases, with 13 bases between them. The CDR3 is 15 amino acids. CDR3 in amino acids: CASSSGVRSSYEQYF. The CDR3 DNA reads TGTGCCAGCAGCTCAGGGGTCCGGAGCTCCTACGAGCAGTACTTC.

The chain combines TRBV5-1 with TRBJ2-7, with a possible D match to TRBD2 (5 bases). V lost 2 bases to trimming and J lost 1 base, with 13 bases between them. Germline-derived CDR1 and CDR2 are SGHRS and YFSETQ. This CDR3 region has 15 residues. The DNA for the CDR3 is TGCGCCAGCAGCTTTGCGGCGCCGGGATCCTACGAGCAGTACTTC. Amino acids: CASSFAAPGSYEQYF.

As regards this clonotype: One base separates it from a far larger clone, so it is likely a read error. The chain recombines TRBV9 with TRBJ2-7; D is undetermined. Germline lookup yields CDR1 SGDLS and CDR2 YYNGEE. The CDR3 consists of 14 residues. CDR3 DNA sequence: TGTGCCAGCAGCGTAGCCGGTAGCTCCCACGAGCAGTACTTC. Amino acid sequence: CASSVAGSSHEQYF.